What follows is one T cell receptor (beta chain) and its context. Its specificity is unknown. The entry originates in a study of T cells after yellow fever vaccination. Study results and limitations: A secondary response was less intense yet reached its peak sooner, at day 5 versus 15. Repertoires obtained by FACS sorting could include abundant clonotypes that entered as contaminants from the bulk population.

TCRdb reprocessed the 5' RACE reads via MiXCR and lists one record per CDR3 protein. This table has some 120,000 distinct CDR3 sequences, 8% to 10% appearing once. The sequence came from a man between 18 and 35 years old who received the YFV17D yellow fever vaccine. Here the sequenced sample was CD8+ T cells sorted from PBMCs, taken on the day of the yellow fever booster vaccination.

The CDR3: CASSVGQGDTIYF. CDR3 coding DNA: TGTGCCAGCAGCGTCGGACAGGGGGACACCATATATTTT. The rearrangement joins TRBV9 to TRBJ1-3; 10 bases match TRBD1. Germline-derived CDR1 and CDR2 are SGDLS and YYNGEE. V lost 2 bases, J lost 8 bases, and 1 base stayed unmatched. This CDR3 is 13 amino acids long.